This entry lists 2 T cell receptor beta chains sequenced from one sample in a study of blood T cell repertoires in COVID-19. Sequencing used immunoSEQ multiplex PCR; TCRdb keeps in-frame clones, though not all of them. The table shows about 360,000 clones, with 81% occurring only once. The sequencing input was peripheral blood. Receptor source: a human donor with acute or convalescent COVID-19. The donor label of this sample is uncertain.

The V and J genes are TRBV6-6 and TRBJ1-1; the D gene is possibly TRBD1 (5 bases). The germline CDR1 and CDR2 sequences are MNHNY and SVGAGI (reference sequence). The CDR3 contains 15 residues. V was trimmed by 2 bases and J by 4 bases, leaving 14 bases between them. The CDR3 here is CASSYPGAGGTEAFF. In DNA, the CDR3 is TGTGCCAGCAGTTACCCAGGAGCCGGGGGCACTGAAGCTTTCTTT.

The chain couples TRBV5-1 to TRBJ2-5; tentatively, D is TRBD2 (5 bases). CDR1 and CDR2 (germline): SGHRS, YFSETQ. Trimming took 0 bases from V and 7 from J, leaving 10 bases between them. The CDR3 is made up of 13 amino acids. The CDR3 loop reads CASSLDSRGTQYF. For the CDR3, the DNA is TGCGCCAGCAGCTTGGATAGCCGGGGGACCCAGTACTTC. The complete variable domain, with remaining parts taken from reference TRBV5-1 and TRBJ2-5, reads KAGVTQTPRYLIKTRGQQVTLSCSPISGHRSVSWYQQTPGQGLQFLFEYFSETQRNKGNFPGRFSGRQFSNSRSEMNVSTLELGDSALYLCASSLDSRGTQYFGPGTRLLVL.